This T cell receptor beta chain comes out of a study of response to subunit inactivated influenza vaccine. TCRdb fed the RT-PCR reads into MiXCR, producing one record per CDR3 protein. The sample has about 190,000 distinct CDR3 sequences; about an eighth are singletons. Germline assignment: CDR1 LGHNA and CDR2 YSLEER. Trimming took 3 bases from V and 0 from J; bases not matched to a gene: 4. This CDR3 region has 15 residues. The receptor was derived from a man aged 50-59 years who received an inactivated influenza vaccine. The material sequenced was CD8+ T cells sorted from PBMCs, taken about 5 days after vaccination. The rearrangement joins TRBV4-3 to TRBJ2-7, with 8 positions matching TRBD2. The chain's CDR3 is CASSQERGPSYEQYF. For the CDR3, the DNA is TGCGCCAGCAGCCAGGAGCGGGGGCCCTCCTACGAGCAGTACTTC.